The T cell receptor beta chain described here comes from a study of early T cells in non-severe SARS-CoV-2 infection. The V gene end was trimmed by 3 bases and the J gene end by 5 bases; junction bases not matched to a gene: 8. CDR1 and CDR2 from the germline V gene are SGHRS and YFSETQ. The CDR3 is 16 residues long. Unique molecular identifiers (one per individual cDNA molecule) were attached. TCRdb analysed the 5' RACE reads with MiXCR anew, one entry per CDR3 protein. Of approximately 83,000 distinct CDR3 sequences detected, about 14% appear once; the ten largest clones hold under 4%. Input material: whole blood. This TCR was recovered from an adult who was a healthcare worker with PCR-confirmed SARS-CoV-2 infection or an uninfected control (not recorded which). The V call is TRBV5-1, the J call TRBJ2-5; 12 bases agree with TRBD2. In DNA, the CDR3 is TGCGCCAGCAGCTCCCCGGGGACTAGCGGGCTTGAGACCCAGTACTTC. It specifies CASSSPGTSGLETQYF.